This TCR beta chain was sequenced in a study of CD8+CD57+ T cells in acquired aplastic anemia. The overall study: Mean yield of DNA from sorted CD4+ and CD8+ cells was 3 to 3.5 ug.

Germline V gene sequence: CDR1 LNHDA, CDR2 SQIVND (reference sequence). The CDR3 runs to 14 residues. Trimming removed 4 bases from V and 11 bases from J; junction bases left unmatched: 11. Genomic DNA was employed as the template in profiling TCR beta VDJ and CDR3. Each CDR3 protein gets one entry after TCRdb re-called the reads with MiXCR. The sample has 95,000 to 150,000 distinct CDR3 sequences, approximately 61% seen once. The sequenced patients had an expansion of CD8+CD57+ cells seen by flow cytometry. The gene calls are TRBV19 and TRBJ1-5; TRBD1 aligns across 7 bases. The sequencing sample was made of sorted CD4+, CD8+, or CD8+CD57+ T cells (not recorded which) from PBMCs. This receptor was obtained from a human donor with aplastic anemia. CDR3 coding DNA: TGTGCCAGTAGTACTAGGGACAGAATTATGGCCCAGCATTTT. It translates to CASSTRDRIMAQHF. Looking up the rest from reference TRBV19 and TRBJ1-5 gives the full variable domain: DGGITQSPKYLFRKEGQNVTLSCEQNLNHDAMYWYRQDPGQGLRLIYYSQIVNDFQKGDIAEGYSVSREKKESFPLTVTSAQKNPTAFYLCASSTRDRIMAQHFGDGTRLSIL.